This T cell receptor beta chain was identified during a study of blood T cell repertoires in COVID-19. About the research overall: Samples of COVID-19 (acute and convalescent) were obtained from the United States, Italy and Spain. T cells, B-cell-depleted T cells, or PBMCs provided the cDNA or gDNA that served as material.

Source study methods: Reference gene primer amplification yielded estimated nucleated cell counts. The protocol was immunoSEQ multiplex PCR, while the TCRdb copy is restricted to in-frame clones and leaves out a portion. V, J and clone size reflect that table, while D and trimming were determined from the DNA. This table has roughly 180,000 clones, approximately 85% appearing once. The CDR3 is made up of 15 amino acids. From germline, CDR1 is MNHEY and CDR2 SVGAGI. Trimming stripped 3 bases from V and 0 bases from J, with 9 bases between. The TCR was taken from a woman in her forties or fifties with COVID-19, enrolled during active disease. The sample comprised peripheral blood. The chain recombines TRBV6-5 with TRBJ2-1, with a weak D call TRBD2 (6 bases). DNA for the CDR3: TGTGCCAGCAGTTATGGGGGGAGCTCCTACAATGAGCAGTTCTTC. Translation gives CASSYGGSSYNEQFF.